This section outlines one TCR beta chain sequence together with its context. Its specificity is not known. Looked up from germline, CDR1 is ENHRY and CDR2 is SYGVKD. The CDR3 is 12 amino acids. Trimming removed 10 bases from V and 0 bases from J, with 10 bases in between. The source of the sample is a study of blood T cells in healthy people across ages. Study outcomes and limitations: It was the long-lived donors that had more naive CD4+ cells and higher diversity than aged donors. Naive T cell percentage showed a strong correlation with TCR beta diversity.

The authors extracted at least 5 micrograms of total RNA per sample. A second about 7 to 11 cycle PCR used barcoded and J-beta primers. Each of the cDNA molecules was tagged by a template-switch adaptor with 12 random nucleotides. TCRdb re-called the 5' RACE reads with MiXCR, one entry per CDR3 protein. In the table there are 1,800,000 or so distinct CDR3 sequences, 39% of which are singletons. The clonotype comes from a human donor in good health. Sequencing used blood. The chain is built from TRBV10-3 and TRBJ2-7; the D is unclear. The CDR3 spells CATHGLSYEQYF. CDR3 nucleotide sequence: TGTGCCACCCATGGGCTCTCCTACGAGCAGTACTTC.